This T cell receptor (beta chain) comes out of a study of vaccination and CD4 T cells after COVID-19. As for the study in general: A median of around 110 days (range 35 to 161) separated diagnosis from post-COVID sampling.

Sequencing of cultured CD4+ T cell DNA used the Oncomine TCR Beta short-read assay. Genomic DNA from cultured CD4+ T cells was extracted. TCRdb recomputed calls from the PCR reads with MiXCR, one row per CDR3 protein. This sample has 8,100 or so distinct CDR3 sequences, with around 53% found just once. Per germline, CDR1 MNHNS and CDR2 SASEGT. This CDR3 spans 14 amino acids. V gave up 7 bases and J gave up 2 bases, with 12 bases separating them. The sample's treatment: approximately 10-day PBMC culture with coronavirus spike peptide pools or control peptides (ViraFEST assay). One should note that the unexposed donor's CD4+ T cells were collected before the COVID-19 pandemic (2011-2018). Once peptide pools had expanded antigen-specific T cells, ViraFEST sequenced TCRs. Regarding this clonotype: Its antigen is as yet unknown.

Sequences were obtained from CD4+ T cells from blood, cultured in vitro. The sequence was obtained from a human donor in good health. This sequence joins TRBV6-1 and TRBJ1-5, with a tentative D call TRBD1 (6 bases). The CDR3 sequence is CASTWAGGNQPQHF. The CDR3 DNA sequence: TGTGCCAGCACCTGGGCAGGGGGCAATCAGCCCCAGCATTTT.